The next 8 T cell receptor beta chains were all read from a single sample in a study of T cells in localized non-small cell lung cancer (dated by TCRdb to the early 2020s). The library was generated by the immunoSEQ multiplex PCR assay. This is the immuneACCESS table as TCRdb keeps it, with only in-frame sequences that have V and J called. A part of the clones is gone; compared with another copy, unresolved V genes explain less than half, and the rest is unexplained. Counted in this sample were approximately 33,000 clones; around 90% of them appeared once. The leading ten clones occupy approximately 7% of the sample. The specimen comprised peripheral blood, sampled before any cancer treatment. These receptors all stem from a female donor older than 55 with stage I lung adenocarcinoma.

This clone was counted a few times. V gene TRBV5-1 combines with J gene TRBJ2-3; D perhaps matches TRBD2 (7 bases). The CDR3 spans 16 residues. V lost 2 bases to trimming and J lost 2 bases, with 15 bases between them. Germline V gene data show CDR1 as SGHRS and CDR2 as YFSETQ. The CDR3 DNA sequence: TGCGCCAGCAGCTTTGATGCGGGGGCCCCCACAGATACGCAGTATTTT. This translates into CASSFDAGAPTDTQYF.

As regards this clone: The junction and the germline gene differ at one end; a read error may be behind it. This chain connects TRBV7-7 to TRBJ2-1; no clear D gene. CDR1 and CDR2 from the germline V gene are SSHAT and FNYEAQ (reference sequence). The CDR3 extends over 15 amino acids. The CDR3 nucleotides read TGTGCTAGCAGCCGGGTTGAGCGAGCCTACAATGAGCAGTTCTTC. This gives the protein CASSRVERAYNEQFF. Full variable domain (remainder filled in from reference TRBV7-7 and TRBJ2-1): GAGVSQSPRYKVTKRGQDVTLRCDPISSHATLYWYQQALGQGPEFLTYFNYEAQPDKSGLPSDRFSAERPEGSISTLTIQRTEQRDSAMYRCASSRVERAYNEQFFGPGTRLTVL.

This clone was detected only a few times. This chain links TRBV10-1 with TRBJ1-6; 7 nucleotides agree with TRBD1. Germline V gene data show CDR1 as WNHNN and CDR2 as SYGVQD (reference sequence). V trimming: 2 bases; J trimming: 7 bases; junction bases outside the gene matches: 8. This CDR3 has 16 residues. Here the CDR3 DNA reads TGCGCCAGCAGTGAGGCAGGGGGTTCCCCGAATTCACCCCTCCACTTT. Translated, it gives CASSEAGGSPNSPLHF.

V gene TRBV28 combines with J gene TRBJ2-7; D is ambiguous. This CDR3 contains 14 residues. V was trimmed by 1 base and J by 3 bases, leaving 10 bases between them. Germline lookup yields CDR1 MDHEN and CDR2 SYDVKM. CDR3 protein: CASSLSPTLYEQYF. DNA for the CDR3: TGTGCCAGCAGTTTATCCCCAACCCTCTACGAGCAGTACTTC.

V usage is TRBV2 and J usage is TRBJ2-3, with TRBD1 matching over 10 bases. Unmatched junction bases numbered 7, after V lost 8 bases and J lost 5 bases. Germline CDR1 and CDR2: SNHLY and FYNNEI. This CDR3 region has 14 residues. CDR3 sequence reads: CASGTDRGVDTQYF. The CDR3 DNA reads as TGTGCCAGCGGCACGGACAGGGGGGTAGATACGCAGTATTTT.

The V call is TRBV6-5, the J call TRBJ1-1; D is possibly TRBD1 (6 bases). CDR1 is MNHEY, CDR2 SVGAGI, per germline. Trimming cost V 7 bases and J 2 bases, with 17 bases left between them. This CDR3 has 15 residues. The CDR3 DNA is TGTGCCAGCAATAAACACAGGGATGGAAACACTGAAGCTTTCTTT. Residues: CASNKHRDGNTEAFF.

The chain recombines TRBV5-1 with TRBJ2-1, with TRBD2 matching over 9 bases. With 0 bases clipped from V and 7 bases from J, the junction kept 8 bases outside the gene matches. The length of the CDR3 is 16 residues. The germline gives CDR1 SGHRS, CDR2 YFSETQ. The CDR3 loop is CASSLVGSGGGNEQFF. The CDR3 coding sequence is TGCGCCAGCAGCTTGGTTGGTAGCGGGGGAGGTAATGAGCAGTTCTTC.

V and J are TRBV9 and TRBJ1-3; D is ambiguous. Germline CDR1 is SGDLS and CDR2 is YYNGEE. The V end was cut by 4 bases, the J end by 3 bases, with 11 bases between. The CDR3 is 14 amino acids. CDR3 nucleotides: TGTGCCAGCAGCCCTCGCCCAGATGGAAACACCATATATTTT. It specifies CASSPRPDGNTIYF. Together with reference TRBV9 and TRBJ1-3, the CDR3 gives the full variable domain: DSGVTQTPKHLITATGQRVTLRCSPRSGDLSVYWYQQSLDQGLQFLIQYYNGEERAKGNILERFSAQQFPDLHSELNLSSLELGDSALYFCASSPRPDGNTIYFGEGSWLTVV.